Here is one T cell receptor (beta chain) with its context. Its target is not known. This sample was taken from a study of beta chain features in type 1 diabetes. Across the study: On cell yields, gender and age, patients and healthy donors were similar. General observations from the study: The naive, central memory and Treg TCRB repertoires of patients appeared to be more similar to one another than those of healthy donors. cDNA sequencing could over-represent cells with high TCR expression.

The CDR3 loop spans 13 amino acids. V was shortened by 8 bases and J by 6 bases, with 17 bases between the two germline ends. Germline V gene data show CDR1 as SNHLY and CDR2 as FYNNEI. The isolated RNA, all of it, was reverse transcribed, so expressed TCRB transcripts were what got sequenced. The table came from immunoSEQ multiplex PCR; TCRdb's copy has only in-frame clones and leaves some out. The repertoire has 250,000 to 300,000 clones, approximately 8% of them found once; the top ten carry more than 0.9%. The origin of this receptor is a woman under 30 in good health. This rearrangement joins TRBV2 to TRBJ2-7; D possibly matches TRBD1 or TRBD2 (7 bases each). The source material was central memory CD4+ T cells from blood. For the CDR3, the DNA is TGTGCCAGCTCCCGACAGGGAGGGCTCGAGCAGTACTTC. This gives the protein CASSRQGGLEQYF. Looking up the rest from reference TRBV2 and TRBJ2-7 gives the full variable domain: EPEVTQTPSHQVTQMGQEVILRCVPISNHLYFYWYRQILGQKVEFLVSFYNNEISEKSEIFDDQFSVERPDGSNFTLKIRSTKLEDSAMYFCASSRQGGLEQYFGPGTRLTVT.